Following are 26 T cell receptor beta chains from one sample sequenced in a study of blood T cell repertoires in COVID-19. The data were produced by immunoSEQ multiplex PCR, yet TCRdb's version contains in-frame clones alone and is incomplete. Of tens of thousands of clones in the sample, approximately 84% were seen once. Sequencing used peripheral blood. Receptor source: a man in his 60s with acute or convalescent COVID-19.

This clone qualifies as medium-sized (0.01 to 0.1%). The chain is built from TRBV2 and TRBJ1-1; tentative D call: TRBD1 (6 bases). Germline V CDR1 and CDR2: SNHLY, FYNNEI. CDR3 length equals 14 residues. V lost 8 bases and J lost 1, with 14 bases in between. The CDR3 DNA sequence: TGTGCCAGCGAGACGGGACACAGGAACACTGAAGCTTTCTTT. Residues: CASETGHRNTEAFF. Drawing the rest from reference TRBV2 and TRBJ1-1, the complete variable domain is EPEVTQTPSHQVTQMGQEVILRCVPISNHLYFYWYRQILGQKVEFLVSFYNNEISEKSEIFDDQFSVERPDGSNFTLKIRSTKLEDSAMYFCASETGHRNTEAFFGQGTRLTVV.

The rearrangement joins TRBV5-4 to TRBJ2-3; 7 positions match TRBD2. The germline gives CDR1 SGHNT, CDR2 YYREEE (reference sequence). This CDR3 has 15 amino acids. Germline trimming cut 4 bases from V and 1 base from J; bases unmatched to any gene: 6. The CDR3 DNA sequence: TGTGCCAGCAGCCTCTCACGGGGGGGCACAGATACGCAGTATTTT. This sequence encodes CASSLSRGGTDTQYF.

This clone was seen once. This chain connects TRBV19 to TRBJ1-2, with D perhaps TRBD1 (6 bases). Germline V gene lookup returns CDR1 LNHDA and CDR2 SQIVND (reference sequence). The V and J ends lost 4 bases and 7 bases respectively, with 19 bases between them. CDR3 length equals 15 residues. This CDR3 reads CASSKQGLQTSGYTF. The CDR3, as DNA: TGTGCCAGTAGTAAACAGGGATTGCAGACGTCTGGCTACACCTTC.

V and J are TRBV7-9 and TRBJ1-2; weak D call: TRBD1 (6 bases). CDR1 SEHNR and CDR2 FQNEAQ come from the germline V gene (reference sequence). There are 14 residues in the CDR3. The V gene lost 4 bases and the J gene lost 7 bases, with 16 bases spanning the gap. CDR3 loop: CASSSWGGGGGYTF. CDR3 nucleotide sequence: TGTGCCAGCAGCTCCTGGGGGGGCGGCGGTGGCTACACCTTC. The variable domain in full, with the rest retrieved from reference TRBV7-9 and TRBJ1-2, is DTGVSQNPRHKITKRGQNVTFRCDPISEHNRLYWYRQTLGQGPEFLTYFQNEAQLEKSRLLSDRFSAERPKGSFSTLEIQRTEQGDSAMYLCASSSWGGGGGYTFGSGTRLTVV.

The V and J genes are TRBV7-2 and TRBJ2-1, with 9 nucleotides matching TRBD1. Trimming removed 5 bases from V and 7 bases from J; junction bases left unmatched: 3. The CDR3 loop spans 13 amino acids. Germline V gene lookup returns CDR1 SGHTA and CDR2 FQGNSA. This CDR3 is CASSPGTGNEQFF. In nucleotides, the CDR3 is TGTGCCAGCAGCCCCGGGACAGGGAATGAGCAGTTCTTC.

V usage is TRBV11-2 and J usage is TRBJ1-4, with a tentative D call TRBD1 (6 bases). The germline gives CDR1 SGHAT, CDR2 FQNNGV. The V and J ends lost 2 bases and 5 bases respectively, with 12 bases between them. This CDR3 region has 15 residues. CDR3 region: CASSLIGGRNEKLFF. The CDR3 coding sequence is TGTGCCAGCAGCTTAATAGGGGGACGGAATGAAAAACTGTTTTTT.

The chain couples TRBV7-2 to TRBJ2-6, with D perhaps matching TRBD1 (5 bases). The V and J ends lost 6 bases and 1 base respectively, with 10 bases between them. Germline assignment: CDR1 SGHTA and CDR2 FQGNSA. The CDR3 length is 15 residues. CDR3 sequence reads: CASSFQGSGANVLTF. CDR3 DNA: TGTGCCAGCAGTTTCCAGGGTTCTGGGGCCAACGTCCTGACTTTC.

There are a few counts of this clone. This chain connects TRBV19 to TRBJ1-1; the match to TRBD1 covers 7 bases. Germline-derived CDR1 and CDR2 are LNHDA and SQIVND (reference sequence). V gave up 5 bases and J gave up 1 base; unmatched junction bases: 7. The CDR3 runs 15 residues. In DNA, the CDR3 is TGTGCCAGTAGTTCTACAGGGGCGGGGAACACTGAAGCTTTCTTT. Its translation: CASSSTGAGNTEAFF.

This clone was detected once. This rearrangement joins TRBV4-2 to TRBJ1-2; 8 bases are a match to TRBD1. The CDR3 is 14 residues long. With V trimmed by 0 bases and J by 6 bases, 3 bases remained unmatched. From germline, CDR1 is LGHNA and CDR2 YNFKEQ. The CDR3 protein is CASSQDQGADGYTF. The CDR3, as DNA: TGTGCCAGCAGCCAAGATCAGGGGGCGGATGGCTACACCTTC.

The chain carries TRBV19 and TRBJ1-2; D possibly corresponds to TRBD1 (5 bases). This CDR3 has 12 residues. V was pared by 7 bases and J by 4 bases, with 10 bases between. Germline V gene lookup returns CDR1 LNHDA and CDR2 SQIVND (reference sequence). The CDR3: CASTTEAYGYTF. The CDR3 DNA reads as TGTGCCAGTACGACAGAGGCCTATGGCTACACCTTC.

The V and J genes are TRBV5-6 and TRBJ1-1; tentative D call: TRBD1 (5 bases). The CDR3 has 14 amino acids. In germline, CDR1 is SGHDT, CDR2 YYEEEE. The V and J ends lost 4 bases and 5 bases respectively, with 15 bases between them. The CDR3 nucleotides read TGTGCCAGCAGCCATTGGGGGGGAGGAACTGAAGCTTTCTTT. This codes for CASSHWGGGTEAFF. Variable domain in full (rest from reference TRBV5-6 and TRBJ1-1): DAGVTQSPTHLIKTRGQQVTLRCSPKSGHDTVSWYQQALGQGPQFIFQYYEEEERQRGNFPDRFSGHQFPNYSSELNVNALLLGDSALYLCASSHWGGGTEAFFGQGTRLTVV.

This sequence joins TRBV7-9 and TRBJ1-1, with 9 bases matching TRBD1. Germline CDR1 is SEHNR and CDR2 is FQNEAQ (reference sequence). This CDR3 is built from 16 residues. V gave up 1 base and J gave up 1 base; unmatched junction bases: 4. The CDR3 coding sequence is TGTGCCAGCAGCTTAGATCCGGGACAGGGGAACACTGAAGCTTTCTTT. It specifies CASSLDPGQGNTEAFF.

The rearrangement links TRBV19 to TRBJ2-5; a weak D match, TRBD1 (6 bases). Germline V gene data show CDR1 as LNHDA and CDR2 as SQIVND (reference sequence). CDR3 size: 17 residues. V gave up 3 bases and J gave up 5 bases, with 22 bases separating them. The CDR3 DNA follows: TGTGCCAGTAGTATGGGTCAGGGGCCCCTCATTGGTGAGACCCAGTACTTC. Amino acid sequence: CASSMGQGPLIGETQYF.

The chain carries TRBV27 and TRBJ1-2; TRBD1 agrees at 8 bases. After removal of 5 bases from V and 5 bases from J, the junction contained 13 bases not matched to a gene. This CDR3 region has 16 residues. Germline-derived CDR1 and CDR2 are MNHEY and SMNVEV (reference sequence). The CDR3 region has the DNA TGTGCCAGCAGTCGTATCGCCGGACAGGGATGGTATGGCTACACCTTC. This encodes CASSRIAGQGWYGYTF.

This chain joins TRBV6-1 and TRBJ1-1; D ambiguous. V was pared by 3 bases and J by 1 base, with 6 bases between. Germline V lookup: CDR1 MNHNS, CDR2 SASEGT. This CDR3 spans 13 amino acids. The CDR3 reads CASSDRRNTEAFF. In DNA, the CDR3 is TGTGCCAGCAGTGACAGAAGGAACACTGAAGCTTTCTTT.

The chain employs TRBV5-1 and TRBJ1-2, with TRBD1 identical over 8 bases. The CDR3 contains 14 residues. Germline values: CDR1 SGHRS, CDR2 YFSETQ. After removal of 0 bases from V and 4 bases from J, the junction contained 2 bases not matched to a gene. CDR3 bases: TGCGCCAGCAGCTTGGGAGACAGGGGCTATGGCTACACCTTC. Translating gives CASSLGDRGYGYTF.

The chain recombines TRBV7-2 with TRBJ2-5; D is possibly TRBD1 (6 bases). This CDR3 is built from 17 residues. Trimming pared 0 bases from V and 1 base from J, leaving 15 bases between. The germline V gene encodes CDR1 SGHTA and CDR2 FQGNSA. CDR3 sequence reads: CASSLALLGRGQETQYF. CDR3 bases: TGTGCCAGCAGCTTAGCGCTTTTGGGCAGGGGCCAAGAGACCCAGTACTTC.

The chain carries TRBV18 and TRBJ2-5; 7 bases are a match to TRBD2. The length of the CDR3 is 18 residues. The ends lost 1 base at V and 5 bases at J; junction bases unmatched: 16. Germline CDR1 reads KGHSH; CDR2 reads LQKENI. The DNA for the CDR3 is TGTGCCAGCTCACCACGGACTGGCGGGGGATTGGTAACCGAGACCCAGTACTTC. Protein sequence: CASSPRTGGGLVTETQYF. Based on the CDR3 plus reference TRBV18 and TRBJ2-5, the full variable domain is NAGVMQNPRHLVRRRGQEARLRCSPMKGHSHVYWYRQLPEEGLKFMVYLQKENIIDESGMPKERFSAEFPKEGPSILRIQQVVRGDSAAYFCASSPRTGGGLVTETQYFGPGTRLLVL.

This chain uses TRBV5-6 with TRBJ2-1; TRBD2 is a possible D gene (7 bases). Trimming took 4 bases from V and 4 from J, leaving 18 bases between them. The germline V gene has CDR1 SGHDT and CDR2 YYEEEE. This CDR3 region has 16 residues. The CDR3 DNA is TGTGCCAGCAGCCCCAACGGGGGGCCGGGATACAATGAGCAGTTCTTC. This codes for CASSPNGGPGYNEQFF.

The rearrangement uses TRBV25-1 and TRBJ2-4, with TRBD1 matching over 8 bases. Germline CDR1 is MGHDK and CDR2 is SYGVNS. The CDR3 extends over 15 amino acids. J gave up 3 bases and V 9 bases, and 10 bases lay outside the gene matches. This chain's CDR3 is CASILQGAGKNIQYF. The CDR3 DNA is TGTGCCAGTATACTCCAGGGGGCCGGCAAAAACATTCAGTACTTC.

CDR3 region: CASSYPRRGTGSSNQPQHF. The DNA of the CDR3 is TGTGCCAGCAGTTACCCCCGAAGGGGGACAGGTAGTAGCAATCAGCCCCAGCATTTT. This sequence joins TRBV6-2 or TRBV6-3 and TRBJ1-5; TRBD1 matches at 8 bases. CDR3 length: 19 amino acids. Germline values: CDR1 MNHEY, CDR2 SVGEGT. The V segment lost 2 bases and the J segment 0 bases; nucleotides outside the gene matches: 12.

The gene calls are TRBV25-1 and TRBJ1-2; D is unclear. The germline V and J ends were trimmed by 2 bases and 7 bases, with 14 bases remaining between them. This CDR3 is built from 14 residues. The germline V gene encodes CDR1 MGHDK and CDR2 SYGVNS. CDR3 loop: CASSETQFLTGYTF. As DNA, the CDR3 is TGTGCCAGCAGTGAAACACAGTTCTTAACTGGCTACACCTTC.

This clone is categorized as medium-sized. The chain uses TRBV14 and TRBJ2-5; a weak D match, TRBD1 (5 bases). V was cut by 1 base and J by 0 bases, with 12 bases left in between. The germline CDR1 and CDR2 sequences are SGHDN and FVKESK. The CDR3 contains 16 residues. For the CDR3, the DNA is TGTGCCAGCAGCCAAGTCCAGGGCTTGTACCAAGAGACCCAGTACTTC. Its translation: CASSQVQGLYQETQYF.

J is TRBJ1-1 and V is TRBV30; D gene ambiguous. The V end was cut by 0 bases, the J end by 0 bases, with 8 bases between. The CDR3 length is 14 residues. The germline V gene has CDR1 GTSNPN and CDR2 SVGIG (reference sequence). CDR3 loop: CAWSVSVMNTEAFF. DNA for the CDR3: TGTGCCTGGAGTGTAAGCGTCATGAACACTGAAGCTTTCTTT.

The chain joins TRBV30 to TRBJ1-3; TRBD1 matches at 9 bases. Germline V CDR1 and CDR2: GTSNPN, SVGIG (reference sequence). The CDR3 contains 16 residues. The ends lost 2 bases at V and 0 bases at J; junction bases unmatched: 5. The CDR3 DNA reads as TGTGCCTGGAGTATGGGACAGGGCTACTCTGGAAACACCATATATTTT. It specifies CAWSMGQGYSGNTIYF.

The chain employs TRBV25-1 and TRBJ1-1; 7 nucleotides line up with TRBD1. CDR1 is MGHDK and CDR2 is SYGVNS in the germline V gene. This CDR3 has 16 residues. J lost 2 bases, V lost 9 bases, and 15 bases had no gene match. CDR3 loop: CASLNRGEGENTEAFF. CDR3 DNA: TGTGCCAGTTTAAACAGGGGCGAGGGGGAAAACACTGAAGCTTTCTTT. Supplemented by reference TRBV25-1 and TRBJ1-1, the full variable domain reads EADIYQTPRYLVIGTGKKITLECSQTMGHDKMYWYQQDPGMELHLIHYSYGVNSTEKGDLSSESTVSRIRTEHFPLTLESARPSHTSQYLCASLNRGEGENTEAFFGQGTRLTVV.